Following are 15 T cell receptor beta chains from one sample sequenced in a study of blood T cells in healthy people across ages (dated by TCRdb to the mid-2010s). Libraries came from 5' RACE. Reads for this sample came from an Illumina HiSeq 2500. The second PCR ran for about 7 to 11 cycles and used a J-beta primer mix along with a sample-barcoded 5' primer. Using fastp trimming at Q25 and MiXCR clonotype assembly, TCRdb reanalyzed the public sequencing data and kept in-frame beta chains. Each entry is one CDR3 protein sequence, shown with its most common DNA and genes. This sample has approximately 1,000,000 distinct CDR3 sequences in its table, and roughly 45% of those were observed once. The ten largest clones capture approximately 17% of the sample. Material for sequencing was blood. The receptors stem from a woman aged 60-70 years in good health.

The CDR3 region has the DNA TGTGCCAGCAGTGATAGCTATGGCTACAGGAATACGCAGTATTTT. This sequence encodes CASSDSYGYRNTQYF. The chain is built from TRBV27 and TRBJ2-3; D might be TRBD1 (5 bases). Trimming pared 5 bases from V and 7 bases from J, leaving 19 bases between. The CDR3 spans 15 residues. The germline CDR1 and CDR2 sequences are MNHEY and SMNVEV (reference sequence).

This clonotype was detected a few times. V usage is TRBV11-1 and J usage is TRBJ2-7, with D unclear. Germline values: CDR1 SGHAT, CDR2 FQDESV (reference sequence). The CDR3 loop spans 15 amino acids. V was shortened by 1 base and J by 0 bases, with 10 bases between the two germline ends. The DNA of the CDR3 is TGTGCCAGCAGCTTAGACAGTCCGAGCTCCTACGAGCAGTACTTC. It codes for CASSLDSPSSYEQYF.

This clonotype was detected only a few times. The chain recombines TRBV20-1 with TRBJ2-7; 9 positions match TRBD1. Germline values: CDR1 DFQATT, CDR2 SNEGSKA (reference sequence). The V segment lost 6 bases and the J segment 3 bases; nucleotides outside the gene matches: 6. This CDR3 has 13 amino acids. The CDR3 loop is CSARTTGGYEQYF. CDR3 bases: TGCAGTGCCCGAACGACAGGGGGCTACGAGCAGTACTTC.

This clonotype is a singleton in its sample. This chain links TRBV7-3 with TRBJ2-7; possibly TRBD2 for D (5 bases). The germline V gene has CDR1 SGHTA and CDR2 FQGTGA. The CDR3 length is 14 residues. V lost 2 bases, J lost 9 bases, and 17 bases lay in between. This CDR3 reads CASSLELTTEVQYF. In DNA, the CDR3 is TGTGCCAGCAGCTTAGAACTCACCACGGAGGTGCAGTACTTC. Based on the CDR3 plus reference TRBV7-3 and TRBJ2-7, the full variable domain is GAGVSQTPSNKVTEKGKYVELRCDPISGHTALYWYRQSLGQGPEFLIYFQGTGAADDSGLPNDRFFAVRPEGSVSTLKIQRTERGDSAVYLCASSLELTTEVQYFGPGTRLTVT.

The DNA of the CDR3 is TGTGCCAGCGGGGACAGCGCACTGGAGCAGTTCTTC. Its translation: CASGDSALEQFF. The rearrangement links TRBV6-5 to TRBJ2-1; 7 nucleotides line up with TRBD1. The CDR3 length is 12 residues. Germline values: CDR1 MNHEY, CDR2 SVGAGI. The V and J ends lost 8 bases and 10 bases, in that order; junction bases with no gene match: 8.

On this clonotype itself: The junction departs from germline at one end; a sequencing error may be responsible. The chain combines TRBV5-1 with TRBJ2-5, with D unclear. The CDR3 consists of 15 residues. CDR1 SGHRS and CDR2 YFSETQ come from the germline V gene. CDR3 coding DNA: TGCGCCAGCAGCTTAAGGCAGGCTTACCAAGAGGCCCAGTACTTC. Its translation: CASSLRQAYQEAQYF. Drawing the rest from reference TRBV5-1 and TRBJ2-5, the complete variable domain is KAGVTQTPRYLIKTRGQQVTLSCSPISGHRSVSWYQQTPGQGLQFLFEYFSETQRNKGNFPGRFSGRQFSNSRSEMNVSTLELGDSALYLCASSLRQAYQEAQYFGPGTRLLVL.

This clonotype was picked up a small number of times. The chain's CDR3 is CASSQRGAPEQYF. Written as DNA, the CDR3 is TGCGCCAGCAGCCAGCGGGGGGCGCCCGAGCAGTACTTC. This sequence joins TRBV4-1 and TRBJ2-7, with 8 bases matching TRBD2. V gave up 3 bases and J gave up 6 bases; unmatched junction bases: 4. CDR3 length: 13 amino acids. Germline lookup yields CDR1 MGHRA and CDR2 YSYEKL.

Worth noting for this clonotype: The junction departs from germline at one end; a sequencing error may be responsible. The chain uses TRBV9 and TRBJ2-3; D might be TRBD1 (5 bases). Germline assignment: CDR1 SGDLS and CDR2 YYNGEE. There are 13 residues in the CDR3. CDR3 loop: CACSKQVGDTQYF. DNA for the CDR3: TGTGCCTGCAGTAAACAGGTGGGGGATACGCAGTATTTT.

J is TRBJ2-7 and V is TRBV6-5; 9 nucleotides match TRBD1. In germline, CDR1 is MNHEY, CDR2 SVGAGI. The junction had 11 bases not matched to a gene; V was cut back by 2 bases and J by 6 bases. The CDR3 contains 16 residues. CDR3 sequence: CASSYLYRDRVVEQYF. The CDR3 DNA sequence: TGTGCCAGCAGTTACCTATACCGGGACAGGGTCGTCGAGCAGTACTTC.

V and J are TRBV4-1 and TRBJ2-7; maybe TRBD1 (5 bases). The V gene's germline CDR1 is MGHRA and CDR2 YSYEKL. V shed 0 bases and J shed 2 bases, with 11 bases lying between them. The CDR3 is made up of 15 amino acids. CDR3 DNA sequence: TGCGCCAGCAGCCAAGATGAAGGGGCCACCTACGAGCAGTACTTC. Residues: CASSQDEGATYEQYF.

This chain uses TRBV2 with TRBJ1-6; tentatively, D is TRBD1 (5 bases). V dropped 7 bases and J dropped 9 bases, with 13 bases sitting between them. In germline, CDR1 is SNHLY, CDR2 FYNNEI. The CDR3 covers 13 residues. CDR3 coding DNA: TGTGCCAGCACCGAAAGAGGGGTTTCACCCCTCCACTTT. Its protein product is CASTERGVSPLHF.

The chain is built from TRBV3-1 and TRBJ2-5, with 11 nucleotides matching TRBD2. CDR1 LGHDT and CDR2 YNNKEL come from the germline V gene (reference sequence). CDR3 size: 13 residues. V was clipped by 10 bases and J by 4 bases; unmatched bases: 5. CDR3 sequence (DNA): TGTGCCATCTCCGGACTAGCGGGAGAGACCCAGTACTTC. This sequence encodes CAISGLAGETQYF.

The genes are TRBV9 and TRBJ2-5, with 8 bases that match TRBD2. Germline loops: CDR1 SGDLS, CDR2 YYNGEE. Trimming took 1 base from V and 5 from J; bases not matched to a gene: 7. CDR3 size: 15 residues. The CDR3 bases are TGTGCCAGCAGCGTAACCGGGACTAGGACGGAGACCCAGTACTTC. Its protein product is CASSVTGTRTETQYF.

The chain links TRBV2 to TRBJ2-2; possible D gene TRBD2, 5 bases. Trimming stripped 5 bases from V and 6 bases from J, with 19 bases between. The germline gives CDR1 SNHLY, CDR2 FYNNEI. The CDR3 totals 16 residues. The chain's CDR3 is CASSQGGNKKAGELFF. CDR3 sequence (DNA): TGTGCCAGCAGTCAAGGAGGCAACAAGAAGGCCGGGGAGCTGTTTTTT.

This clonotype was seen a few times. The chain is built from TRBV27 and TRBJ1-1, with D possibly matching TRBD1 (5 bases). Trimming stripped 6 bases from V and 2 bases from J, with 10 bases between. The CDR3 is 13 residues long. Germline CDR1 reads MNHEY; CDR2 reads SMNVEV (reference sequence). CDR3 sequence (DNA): TGTGCCAGCAGACGGTGGGGCAACACTGAAGCTTTCTTT. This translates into CASRRWGNTEAFF.